These 27 T cell receptor beta chains share one sample of origin, sequenced in a study of blood T cell repertoires in COVID-19. Sequenced by immunoSEQ multiplex PCR; TCRdb stores in-frame clones only, minus some. Among under 200,000 clones listed, about 82% were seen once. Sequencing input: peripheral blood. Every receptor here comes from a man between 65 and 79 years old with active or convalescent COVID-19.

J is TRBJ2-7 and V is TRBV7-2; TRBD2 is a possible D gene (5 bases). Germline V CDR1 and CDR2: SGHTA, FQGNSA. Trimming took off 1 base at V and 5 bases at J, with 9 bases between the two ends. The CDR3 spans 13 residues. CDR3 DNA: TGTGCCAGCAGCTTAGTCTGGGGAGACGAGCAGTACTTC. It encodes CASSLVWGDEQYF.

The chain links TRBV29-1 to TRBJ1-2, with D uncertain. V dropped 2 bases and J dropped 1 base, with 11 bases sitting between them. This CDR3 comprises 14 residues. Germline V gives CDR1 SQVTM, CDR2 ANQGSEA. CDR3 bases: TGCAGCGTTGAATCCGGGAGTCTTAACTATGGCTACACCTTC. It codes for CSVESGSLNYGYTF.

This clone was picked up a small number of times. CDR3 residues: CASSLDVGEAYEQYF. The CDR3 bases are TGTGCCAGCAGCTTAGACGTGGGAGAAGCCTACGAGCAGTACTTC. The gene calls are TRBV7-6 and TRBJ2-7; D may be TRBD2 (5 bases). Per germline, CDR1 SGHVS and CDR2 FNYEAQ. V was clipped by 1 base and J by 2 bases, with 12 bases between them. The length of the CDR3 is 15 residues. Drawing the rest from reference TRBV7-6 and TRBJ2-7, the complete variable domain is GAGVSQSPRYKVTKRGQDVALRCDPISGHVSLYWYRQALGQGPEFLTYFNYEAQQDKSGLPNDRFSAERPEGSISTLTIQRTEQRDSAMYRCASSLDVGEAYEQYFGPGTRLTVT.

This clone has just a few counts. J is TRBJ2-5 and V is TRBV7-8; 10 bases agree with TRBD1. Trimming took 6 bases from V and 4 from J; bases not matched to a gene: 2. This CDR3 has 13 residues. Germline V gives CDR1 SGHVS, CDR2 FQNEAQ. The CDR3 is CASRWTGGETQYF. The CDR3 region has the DNA TGTGCCAGCAGGTGGACAGGGGGAGAGACCCAGTACTTC.

V is TRBV6-9 and J is TRBJ2-5; TRBD2 matches 7 bases. V lost 7 bases and J lost 4; bases outside the gene matches: 9. The CDR3 is 14 amino acids. Germline V CDR1 and CDR2: MNHGY, SVAAGI. The CDR3 DNA sequence: TGTGCCAGCATAAAGGGGCCGGGGGGAGAGACCCAGTACTTC. It specifies CASIKGPGGETQYF.

V and J are TRBV28 and TRBJ1-1; 11 bases map to TRBD1. Germline V lookup: CDR1 MDHEN, CDR2 SYDVKM. The CDR3 extends over 14 amino acids. Trimming at V came to 8 bases and at J to 5 bases, leaving 7 bases not matched to a gene. This CDR3 is CASLGGQGETEAFF. The CDR3 DNA sequence: TGTGCCAGCCTAGGGGGACAGGGGGAAACTGAAGCTTTCTTT.

The chain couples TRBV5-1 to TRBJ2-3; D is perhaps TRBD2 (5 bases). Trimming stripped 0 bases from V and 5 bases from J, with 13 bases between. Germline V gene data show CDR1 as SGHRS and CDR2 as YFSETQ. CDR3 size: 15 residues. In DNA form, the CDR3 reads TGCGCCAGCAGCTTGGGTTCCGTCCGGGGAGATACGCAGTATTTT. This encodes CASSLGSVRGDTQYF.

Here the CDR3 reads CAWSPDRPNQPQHF. DNA of the CDR3: TGTGCCTGGAGTCCCGACAGACCTAATCAGCCCCAGCATTTT. This chain joins TRBV30 and TRBJ1-5; the D gene is possibly TRBD1 (5 bases). CDR1 and CDR2 (germline): GTSNPN, SVGIG (reference sequence). V was clipped by 2 bases and J by 4 bases, with 12 bases between them. The CDR3 contains 14 residues.

The chain combines TRBV3-1 (or the pseudogene TRBV3-2) with TRBJ2-3; unclear D gene. Germline CDR1 reads LGHDT; CDR2 reads YNNKEL (reference sequence). The V and J ends lost 3 bases and 4 bases respectively, with 8 bases between them. The CDR3 length is 13 residues. The CDR3 DNA reads TGTGCCAGCAGCCAGTCACTACCAGATACGCAGTATTTT. The encoded protein is CASSQSLPDTQYF.

The chain uses TRBV30 and TRBJ1-5; the match to TRBD1 covers 8 bases. The germline gives CDR1 GTSNPN, CDR2 SVGIG (reference sequence). V shed 4 bases, J shed 4 bases, and the junction held 3 bases outside the gene matches. The CDR3 extends over 13 amino acids. CDR3 amino acids: CAWTDRENQPQHF. The CDR3 DNA follows: TGTGCCTGGACGGACAGGGAGAATCAGCCCCAGCATTTT.

The chain links TRBV5-1 to TRBJ2-2; 11 nucleotides align to TRBD1. CDR3 length: 15 amino acids. CDR1 and CDR2 from the germline V gene are SGHRS and YFSETQ. V dropped 4 bases and J dropped 6; count of bases not matched to a gene: 5. The CDR3 sequence is CASSRGTGGPGELFF. The CDR3 DNA follows: TGCGCCAGCAGCCGCGGGACAGGGGGGCCCGGGGAGCTGTTTTTT.

The rearrangement joins TRBV6-1 to TRBJ1-2, with TRBD1 matching over 8 bases. CDR3 size: 17 residues. The V segment lost 4 bases and the J segment 2 bases; nucleotides outside the gene matches: 12. Germline CDR1 MNHNS, CDR2 SASEGT. This chain's CDR3 is CASSGGRTGRANYGYTF. CDR3 DNA sequence: TGTGCCAGCAGTGGAGGCCGGACAGGGCGGGCCAACTATGGCTACACCTTC.

This rearrangement joins TRBV28 to TRBJ1-3; the D gene is possibly TRBD1 (5 bases). Germline CDR1 and CDR2: MDHEN and SYDVKM. This CDR3 has 15 residues. V lost 8 bases to trimming and J lost 1 base, with 15 bases between them. The CDR3 nucleotides read TGTGCCAGCGATAGCGGGGCTTCGTCTGGAAACACCATATATTTT. This codes for CASDSGASSGNTIYF.

The rearrangement links TRBV5-1 to TRBJ2-1; a weak D match, TRBD1 (6 bases). V lost 0 bases to trimming and J lost 5 bases, with 9 bases between them. CDR1 and CDR2 from the germline V gene are SGHRS and YFSETQ. This CDR3 spans 14 amino acids. Here the CDR3 DNA reads TGCGCCAGCAGCTTGGAGCAGGGGAACAATGAGCAGTTCTTC. Amino acid sequence: CASSLEQGNNEQFF.

The chain's CDR3 is CASSLDLSQPQHF. In nucleotides, the CDR3 is TGTGCCAGCAGCTTAGACCTGAGTCAGCCCCAGCATTTT. The chain recombines TRBV7-9 with TRBJ1-5; D is undetermined. This CDR3 comprises 13 residues. Deletions cut 1 base from V and 6 bases from J, with 7 bases between. The germline CDR1 and CDR2 sequences are SEHNR and FQNEAQ (reference sequence).

The genes are TRBV6-1 and TRBJ2-1; TRBD2 matches at 9 bases. The CDR3 loop spans 18 amino acids. With V trimmed by 4 bases and J by 5 bases, 15 bases remained unmatched. CDR1 and CDR2 (germline): MNHNS, SASEGT. CDR3 DNA sequence: TGTGCCAGCAGTGGAAGGGGTAGAAGCGGGAGGTCTAACAATGAGCAGTTCTTC. Its translation is CASSGRGRSGRSNNEQFF.

This clone was detected a few times. The genes are TRBV5-4 and TRBJ1-2, with 7 bases identical to TRBD1. CDR1 SGHNT and CDR2 YYREEE come from the germline V gene (reference sequence). The CDR3 is made up of 15 amino acids. V lost 2 bases, J lost 2 bases, and 6 bases stayed unmatched. This chain's CDR3 is CASSFDRDSNYGYTF. CDR3 DNA sequence: TGTGCCAGCAGCTTCGACAGGGATAGCAACTATGGCTACACCTTC.

The V and J genes are TRBV5-4 and TRBJ2-5; D uncertain. Germline CDR1 SGHNT, CDR2 YYREEE (reference sequence). CDR3 length: 14 amino acids. The ends were cut back, 1 base at V and 4 bases at J, with 11 bases in the middle. CDR3: CASSLYGSGETQYF. CDR3 bases: TGTGCCAGCAGCTTGTACGGGTCGGGAGAGACCCAGTACTTC.

This clone was seen only a few times. For the CDR3, the DNA is TGCGCCAGCAGCTCGGTCAAGGGAGGGGAGACCCAGTACTTC. It encodes CASSSVKGGETQYF. The chain employs TRBV5-1 and TRBJ2-5; 7 positions match TRBD2. V trimming: 3 bases; J trimming: 5 bases; junction bases outside the gene matches: 7. Germline values: CDR1 SGHRS, CDR2 YFSETQ. The CDR3 spans 14 residues.

This clone was detected only a few times. The chain carries TRBV11-3 and TRBJ1-1; no reliable D call. The CDR3 length is 14 residues. V was pared by 5 bases and J by 0 bases, with 10 bases between. Germline values: CDR1 SGHNT, CDR2 YENEEA. DNA of the CDR3: TGTGCCAGCAGCCCCGGGAGCATGAACACTGAAGCTTTCTTT. Encoded protein: CASSPGSMNTEAFF.

This rearrangement joins TRBV19 to TRBJ2-1; 7 bases agree with TRBD2. The CDR3 length is 16 residues. The junction had 9 bases not matched to a gene; V was cut back by 3 bases and J by 4 bases. CDR1 is LNHDA and CDR2 is SQIVND in the germline V gene (reference sequence). In DNA, the CDR3 is TGTGCCAGTAGTATTGGGGGGGGGACCCCATACAATGAGCAGTTCTTC. Encoded protein: CASSIGGGTPYNEQFF.

The chain carries TRBV7-9 and TRBJ1-1, with D hard to call. CDR3 length: 15 amino acids. CDR1 and CDR2 from the germline V gene are SEHNR and FQNEAQ (reference sequence). V shed 1 base and J shed 7 bases, with 16 bases lying between them. CDR3 nucleotides: TGTGCCAGCAGCTTAGAGGTCGCGGAATCTGATGAAGCTTTCTTT. Protein sequence: CASSLEVAESDEAFF.

CDR3 loop: CASSEPRRGNTEAFF. Here the CDR3 DNA reads TGCGCCAGCAGTGAGCCCCGGAGGGGGAACACTGAAGCTTTCTTT. This chain links TRBV10-2 with TRBJ1-1; perhaps TRBD1 as D (5 bases). From germline, CDR1 is WSHSY and CDR2 SAAADI. The CDR3 sequence is 15 residues long. The V and J ends lost 2 bases and 1 base respectively, with 11 bases between them.

V is TRBV4-3 and J is TRBJ1-2; TRBD1 is a possible D gene (6 bases). Trimming removed 4 bases at V and 4 bases at J, with 19 bases between. Germline V gene sequence: CDR1 LGHNA, CDR2 YSLEER. The CDR3 has 16 amino acids. CDR3 region: CASSPTDSQAFYGYTF. The CDR3 region has the DNA TGCGCCAGCAGCCCGACGGACAGTCAGGCATTCTATGGCTACACCTTC.

V is TRBV5-6 and J is TRBJ1-2, with D perhaps matching TRBD1 (6 bases). The ends were cut back, 4 bases at V and 6 bases at J, with 16 bases in the middle. This CDR3 contains 14 residues. The germline V gene encodes CDR1 SGHDT and CDR2 YYEEEE. In nucleotides, the CDR3 is TGTGCCAGCAGCAAAGGACAGCCTCCTAATGGCTACACCTTC. Protein sequence: CASSKGQPPNGYTF.

V is TRBV9 and J is TRBJ2-7; 9 nucleotides align to TRBD1. CDR3 length: 15 amino acids. The V segment lost 2 bases and the J segment 2 bases; nucleotides outside the gene matches: 5. Per germline, CDR1 SGDLS and CDR2 YYNGEE. The DNA for the CDR3 is TGTGCCAGCAGCGTCGCCGGGACAGGGACCTACGAGCAGTACTTC. Translated: CASSVAGTGTYEQYF. The whole variable domain, remainder taken from reference TRBV9 and TRBJ2-7, is DSGVTQTPKHLITATGQRVTLRCSPRSGDLSVYWYQQSLDQGLQFLIQYYNGEERAKGNILERFSAQQFPDLHSELNLSSLELGDSALYFCASSVAGTGTYEQYFGPGTRLTVT.

The chain carries TRBV19 and TRBJ1-1; 8 positions match TRBD1. The CDR3 is made up of 14 amino acids. In germline, CDR1 is LNHDA, CDR2 SQIVND (reference sequence). V trimming: 6 bases; J trimming: 6 bases; junction bases outside the gene matches: 9. In DNA form, the CDR3 reads TGTGCCAGTAGGGACCAGGGGGCCGGGTCTGAAGCTTTCTTT. Encoded protein: CASRDQGAGSEAFF.